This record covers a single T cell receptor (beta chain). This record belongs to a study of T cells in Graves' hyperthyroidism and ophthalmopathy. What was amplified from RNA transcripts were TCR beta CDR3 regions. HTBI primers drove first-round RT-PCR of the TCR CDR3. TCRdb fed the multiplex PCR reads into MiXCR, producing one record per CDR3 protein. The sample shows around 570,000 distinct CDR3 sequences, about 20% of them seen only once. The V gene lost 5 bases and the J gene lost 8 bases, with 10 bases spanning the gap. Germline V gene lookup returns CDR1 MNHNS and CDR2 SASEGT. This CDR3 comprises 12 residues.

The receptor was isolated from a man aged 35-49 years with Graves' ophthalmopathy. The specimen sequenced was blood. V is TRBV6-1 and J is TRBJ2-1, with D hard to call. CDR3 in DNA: TGTGCCAGCAGTTGGCCTAAGGATGAGCAGTTCTTC. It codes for CASSWPKDEQFF.